Listed here are 20 T cell receptor beta chains from one sample, sequenced in a study of cytomegalovirus exposure and HLA in healthy donors. With 60 Vbeta and 13 Jbeta primers, the PCR was carried out. Libraries were prepared by immunoSEQ multiplex PCR; TCRdb keeps only in-frame clonotypes and omits some of them. The sample contains roughly 200,000 clones, about 69% of which appear only once. The sequenced sample consisted of PBMCs. Every receptor here comes from a male donor in good health and CMV-seronegative.

This rearrangement joins TRBV6-5 to TRBJ2-1; 7 nucleotides match TRBD2. Germline V CDR1 and CDR2: MNHEY, SVGAGI. With V trimmed by 0 bases and J by 7 bases, 9 bases remained unmatched. CDR3 size: 16 residues. This chain's CDR3 is CASSYSKLAEANEQFF. CDR3 nucleotides: TGTGCCAGCAGTTACTCGAAGCTAGCGGAAGCGAATGAGCAGTTCTTC.

This chain connects TRBV7-2 to TRBJ1-5; no reliable D call. From germline, CDR1 is SGHTA and CDR2 FQGNSA. Trimming cost V 3 bases and J 5 bases, with 14 bases left between them. There are 15 residues in the CDR3. This CDR3 reads CASSFLGRADQPQHF. CDR3 DNA sequence: TGTGCCAGCAGCTTCCTCGGGAGGGCCGATCAGCCCCAGCATTTT.

The J gene is TRBJ1-2, the V gene TRBV29-1; maybe TRBD1 (6 bases). Trimming cost V 2 bases and J 8 bases, with 18 bases left between them. Germline V gives CDR1 SQVTM, CDR2 ANQGSEA. The CDR3 has 14 amino acids. CDR3 residues: CSVESGGTRGGYTF. CDR3 nucleotides: TGCAGCGTTGAATCGGGGGGGACCAGGGGAGGCTACACCTTC.

The chain uses TRBV7-7 and TRBJ2-3; D remains ambiguous. V dropped 3 bases and J dropped 0 bases, with 4 bases sitting between them. This CDR3 spans 13 amino acids. Germline lookup yields CDR1 SSHAT and CDR2 FNYEAQ (reference sequence). For the CDR3, the DNA is TGTGCCAGCAGCTTGTCTAGCACAGATACGCAGTATTTT. This sequence encodes CASSLSSTDTQYF.

This clone has a handful of counts. The chain joins TRBV6-6 to TRBJ1-1; no clear D. V lost 6 bases to trimming and J lost 0 bases, with 14 bases between them. Germline assignment: CDR1 MNHNY and CDR2 SVGAGI (reference sequence). The CDR3 runs to 15 residues. The CDR3 reads CASSPIQNLNTEAFF. DNA of the CDR3: TGTGCCAGCAGCCCGATACAGAATTTGAACACTGAAGCTTTCTTT.

The CDR3 DNA reads as TGCGCCAGCAGCCAAGGAGCCGGGGGATCCTACAATGAGCAGTTCTTC. Its translation is CASSQGAGGSYNEQFF. V gene TRBV4-3 combines with J gene TRBJ2-1; possibly TRBD2 for D (6 bases). Germline-derived CDR1 and CDR2 are LGHNA and YSLEER. The V end lost 1 base, the J end lost 1 base, and 11 bases lay between the germline ends. The CDR3 extends over 16 amino acids.

The chain couples TRBV2 to TRBJ1-5, with TRBD1 matching over 7 bases. Germline loops: CDR1 SNHLY, CDR2 FYNNEI. V was pared by 5 bases and J by 0 bases, with 7 bases of the junction left unmatched. The CDR3 has 16 residues. CDR3 region: CASSPPGQRSNQPQHF. The CDR3 DNA reads TGTGCCAGCAGTCCTCCGGGACAGCGTAGCAATCAGCCCCAGCATTTT.

V is TRBV4-1 and J is TRBJ2-3; D is unresolved. This CDR3 comprises 14 residues. Germline V gene lookup returns CDR1 MGHRA and CDR2 YSYEKL. V lost 0 bases, J lost 3 bases, and 7 bases lay in between. CDR3 nucleotide sequence: TGCGCCAGCAGCCAAGATCTCGGTACAGATACGCAGTATTTT. Its protein product is CASSQDLGTDTQYF.

CDR3 loop: CASSLSASGTETQYF. The CDR3 DNA reads as TGCGCCAGCAGCTTGTCGGCTAGCGGAACAGAGACCCAGTACTTC. This chain connects TRBV5-1 to TRBJ2-5, with 7 bases aligning to TRBD2. Unmatched junction bases numbered 7, after V lost 1 base and J lost 4 bases. CDR3 length: 15 amino acids. The germline V gene has CDR1 SGHRS and CDR2 YFSETQ.

The chain is built from TRBV29-1 and TRBJ2-2, with 7 positions matching TRBD1. Unmatched junction bases numbered 6, after V lost 6 bases and J lost 2 bases. The CDR3 extends over 14 amino acids. CDR1 is SQVTM and CDR2 is ANQGSEA in the germline V gene. Here the CDR3 reads CSVLQGINTGELFF. The CDR3 nucleotides are TGCAGCGTACTACAGGGGATTAACACCGGGGAGCTGTTTTTT.

This chain joins TRBV10-3 and TRBJ1-1; 7 bases match TRBD1. Germline CDR1 ENHRY, CDR2 SYGVKD. Losses at the gene ends were 11 bases for V and 1 base for J; bases not matched to a gene: 16. CDR3 size: 16 residues. The CDR3 nucleotides read TGTGCCCTCTCTGGGGACAGACTTATTGGGAACACTGAAGCTTTCTTT. Protein: CALSGDRLIGNTEAFF.

V is TRBV6-5 and J is TRBJ1-5; no reliable D call. V was trimmed by 2 bases and J by 7 bases, leaving 9 bases between them. Germline lookup yields CDR1 MNHEY and CDR2 SVGAGI. There are 13 residues in the CDR3. CDR3 in amino acids: CASSYGPGQPQHF. In nucleotides, the CDR3 is TGTGCCAGCAGTTACGGGCCGGGGCAGCCCCAGCATTTT.

This clone was observed once. The V call is TRBV4-2, the J call TRBJ2-7; D perhaps matches TRBD1 (6 bases). Trimming removed 4 bases at V and 1 base at J, with 14 bases between. The CDR3 loop spans 15 amino acids. The germline gives CDR1 LGHNA, CDR2 YNFKEQ. CDR3 sequence: CASSRPDSGSYEQYF. The CDR3, as DNA: TGTGCCAGCAGCCGCCCGGACAGTGGGTCCTACGAGCAGTACTTC.

The chain joins TRBV2 to TRBJ1-5, with a tentative D call TRBD1 (6 bases). Germline values: CDR1 SNHLY, CDR2 FYNNEI. The ends were cut back, 6 bases at V and 11 bases at J, with 14 bases in the middle. The CDR3 totals 12 residues. CDR3 sequence: CASRGQGWAQHF. As DNA, the CDR3 is TGTGCCAGCAGGGGGCAGGGGTGGGCCCAGCATTTT. Full variable domain (outside the CDR3, taken from reference TRBV2 and TRBJ1-5): EPEVTQTPSHQVTQMGQEVILRCVPISNHLYFYWYRQILGQKVEFLVSFYNNEISEKSEIFDDQFSVERPDGSNFTLKIRSTKLEDSAMYFCASRGQGWAQHFGDGTRLSIL.

V is TRBV27 and J is TRBJ2-3; unclear D gene. V lost 2 bases and J 2 bases, leaving 5 bases between the germline ends. This CDR3 is built from 13 residues. The germline V gene encodes CDR1 MNHEY and CDR2 SMNVEV (reference sequence). The DNA for the CDR3 is TGTGCCAGCAGTTTAAGCATCACAGATACGCAGTATTTT. Translation gives CASSLSITDTQYF.

Only one count was recorded for this clone. The chain employs TRBV4-3 and TRBJ2-1; 13 bases align to TRBD2. The CDR3 length is 17 residues. Germline V gene sequence: CDR1 LGHNA, CDR2 YSLEER. Trimming at V came to 2 bases and at J to 4 bases, leaving 5 bases not matched to a gene. CDR3 residues: CASSQWGLAGKYNEQFF. For the CDR3, the DNA is TGCGCCAGCAGCCAATGGGGACTAGCGGGAAAATACAATGAGCAGTTCTTC.

The J gene is TRBJ1-1, the V gene TRBV9, with D possibly matching TRBD1 (5 bases). From germline, CDR1 is SGDLS and CDR2 YYNGEE. The CDR3 is 15 residues long. V was pared by 2 bases and J by 0 bases, with 11 bases between. The DNA for the CDR3 is TGTGCCAGCAGCGTTTTAGACAGCATGAACACTGAAGCTTTCTTT. Amino acid sequence: CASSVLDSMNTEAFF.

V and J are TRBV27 and TRBJ2-7; D possibly corresponds to TRBD2 (5 bases). The germline V gene has CDR1 MNHEY and CDR2 SMNVEV (reference sequence). This CDR3 has 14 amino acids. The V end was cut by 6 bases, the J end by 4 bases, with 16 bases between. The DNA for the CDR3 is TGTGCCAGCAGCCCCCGACCCTCGGGGTACGAGCAGTACTTC. Translating gives CASSPRPSGYEQYF.

The gene calls are TRBV30 and TRBJ1-4, with a weak D call TRBD1 (6 bases). Germline-derived CDR1 and CDR2 are GTSNPN and SVGIG (reference sequence). CDR3 length: 14 amino acids. With 1 base removed from V and 8 bases from J, the gap between germline ends came to 14 bases. The CDR3 region is CAWSEGGAGEKLFF. The DNA for the CDR3 is TGTGCCTGGAGTGAGGGGGGGGCGGGAGAAAAACTGTTTTTT.

This clone has a single count. The chain links TRBV28 to TRBJ1-5; a possible D gene is TRBD1 (6 bases). The V and J ends lost 6 bases and 4 bases respectively, with 16 bases between them. There are 15 residues in the CDR3. Germline loops: CDR1 MDHEN, CDR2 SYDVKM. CDR3 nucleotides: TGTGCCAGCAGGACAACAGGGATGAGGAATCAGCCCCAGCATTTT. It encodes CASRTTGMRNQPQHF.